This T cell receptor (beta chain) was retrieved from a study of regulatory T cells in long-lasting Graves disease. Time point described: newly diagnosed GD, antithyroid drugs for less than 3 months. PBMC-extracted RNA yielded the TCR library. This clonotype occurred many times. In building TCR beta libraries, iRepertoire HTBI primers were used together with Arm-PCR of CDR3 regions. From the multiplex PCR reads, TCRdb called clonotypes with MiXCR, one entry per CDR3 protein. Of about 430,000 distinct CDR3 sequences listed, approximately 16% are singletons. The same data also contributed to another study, on T cells in Graves' hyperthyroidism and ophthalmopathy. In that study: Patients counted as stable if ophthalmopathy did not develop within 18 months. The hyperthyroidism patients had all been newly diagnosed, and their disease duration was under 2 months. Their ages ranged from 18 to 65 years.

The material was peripheral blood mononuclear cells (PBMCs), obtained at new diagnosis, from a patient treated with antithyroid drugs. The source of this sequence is a middle-aged woman with Graves disease.

CDR3 DNA: TGTGCCAGCAGTCCCCTTAGCGACTTAGCCAAAAACATTCAGTACTTC. Translating gives CASSPLSDLAKNIQYF. The V call is TRBV5-8, the J call TRBJ2-4; D might be TRBD2 (5 bases). The germline V gene encodes CDR1 SGHTS and CDR2 YDEGEE. V was cut by 5 bases and J by 0 bases, with 15 bases left in between. This CDR3 has 16 residues.